Each of the 31 T cell receptor beta chains below was sequenced from the same sample in a study of CD8 T cells in Susac syndrome. An input of 0.5 to 1 ug of RNA was subjected to reverse transcription using random hexamers. TCRdb called the immunoSEQ multiplex PCR reads again in MiXCR, with one record for every CDR3 protein. Altogether fewer than 150,000 distinct CDR3 sequences are present, 94% being singletons, with the ten largest covering around 0.29%. The sequencing sample was made of CD8+ T cells from PBMCs. The receptor source for this set is a human donor in good health.

This chain joins TRBV27 and TRBJ1-1, with TRBD1 as a possible D gene (6 bases). Germline V CDR1 and CDR2: MNHEY, SMNVEV (reference sequence). This CDR3 region has 14 residues. Trimming shortened V by 1 base and J by 4 bases, and 10 bases separated the two germline ends. The CDR3 reads CASSLFRGATEAFF. The DNA for the CDR3 is TGTGCCAGCAGTTTATTTCGGGGGGCCACTGAAGCTTTCTTT.

The rearrangement joins TRBV25-1 to TRBJ2-7; D is unclear. CDR3 length: 13 amino acids. Germline V gene lookup returns CDR1 MGHDK and CDR2 SYGVNS. V shed 6 bases and J shed 4 bases, with 13 bases lying between them. CDR3 in amino acids: CASSQDLLYEQYF. CDR3 in DNA: TGTGCCAGCAGCCAAGATCTCCTGTACGAGCAGTACTTC.

This clonotype was recorded only once. The J gene is TRBJ2-7, the V gene TRBV27; D is ambiguous. The germline gives CDR1 MNHEY, CDR2 SMNVEV (reference sequence). The CDR3 is made up of 11 amino acids. Trimming left V 9 bases short and J 4 bases short, with 10 bases between. The CDR3 region has the DNA TGTGCCAGAAACCGGAGTTACGAGCAGTACTTC. Residues: CARNRSYEQYF.

This clonotype was counted between two and nine times. The rearrangement uses TRBV6-2 or TRBV6-3 and TRBJ2-1; a weak D match, TRBD1 (6 bases). The CDR3 consists of 13 residues. The germline gives CDR1 MNHEY, CDR2 SVGEGT. Trimming pared 2 bases from V and 4 bases from J, leaving 6 bases between. CDR3 nucleotide sequence: TGTGCCAGCAGTTACAGGGGGTACAATGAGCAGTTCTTC. Its protein product is CASSYRGYNEQFF.

V gene TRBV19 combines with J gene TRBJ2-7; 9 nucleotides agree with TRBD1. The CDR3 loop spans 13 amino acids. Germline V lookup: CDR1 LNHDA, CDR2 SQIVND (reference sequence). Unmatched junction bases numbered 9, after V lost 9 bases and J lost 6 bases. The DNA for the CDR3 is TGTGCCAGCGCTGCCGGGACAGGGTTCGAGCAGTACTTC. This translates into CASAAGTGFEQYF.

This sequence joins TRBV20-1 and TRBJ2-5; D not resolved. Germline V lookup: CDR1 DFQATT, CDR2 SNEGSKA (reference sequence). This CDR3 region has 13 residues. V shed 5 bases and J shed 0 bases, with 10 bases lying between them. The chain's CDR3 is CSALVPNQETQYF. In nucleotides, the CDR3 is TGCAGTGCTCTAGTGCCGAACCAAGAGACCCAGTACTTC.

The rearrangement uses TRBV27 and TRBJ2-1; 12 bases fit TRBD2. Germline CDR1 is MNHEY and CDR2 is SMNVEV (reference sequence). J lost 6 bases, V lost 5 bases, and 5 bases had no gene match. The CDR3 runs to 15 residues. CDR3 coding DNA: TGTGCCAGCAGTGTGACTAGCGGGAGCATCAATGAGCAGTTCTTC. Residues: CASSVTSGSINEQFF.

This chain uses TRBV27 with TRBJ2-5; no clear D. The CDR3 is 13 amino acids. V was trimmed by 4 bases and J by 4 bases, leaving 10 bases between them. Germline CDR1 and CDR2: MNHEY and SMNVEV (reference sequence). The CDR3 DNA sequence: TGTGCCAGCAGTTACCTAGGAAGAGAGACCCAGTACTTC. Translating gives CASSYLGRETQYF.

The chain has TRBV12-3 or TRBV12-4 and TRBJ2-7; a possible D gene is TRBD2 (6 bases). The CDR3 runs to 15 residues. With 4 bases removed from V and 0 bases from J, the gap between germline ends came to 13 bases. The CDR3 is CASSSRDSSSYEQYF. The DNA for the CDR3 is TGTGCCAGCAGTTCCCGGGACTCTAGCTCCTACGAGCAGTACTTC.

The chain has TRBV19 and TRBJ2-2, with 11 bases aligning to TRBD2. Germline CDR1 LNHDA, CDR2 SQIVND (reference sequence). The CDR3 extends over 16 amino acids. Germline trimming cut 4 bases from V and 6 bases from J; bases unmatched to any gene: 7. The CDR3 DNA sequence: TGTGCCAGTAGTAAACTAGCGGGAGATCAAGCCGGGGAGCTGTTTTTT. Encoded protein: CASSKLAGDQAGELFF.

This chain connects TRBV27 to TRBJ2-1, with 7 bases identical to TRBD2. From germline, CDR1 is MNHEY and CDR2 SMNVEV (reference sequence). The CDR3 length is 16 residues. V shed 0 bases and J 3 bases; nucleotides not matched to a gene: 5. The CDR3 reads CASSLSGGSVYNEQFF. DNA for the CDR3: TGTGCCAGCAGTTTATCCGGCGGGAGTGTCTACAATGAGCAGTTCTTC.

The chain employs TRBV15 and TRBJ1-1; a weak D match, TRBD1 (5 bases). The ends were cut back, 8 bases at V and 0 bases at J, with 13 bases in the middle. This CDR3 is built from 14 residues. Germline V gene lookup returns CDR1 LNHNV and CDR2 YYDKDF (reference sequence). In DNA form, the CDR3 reads TGTGCCACCGCAGGGTCCCTTATGAACACTGAAGCTTTCTTT. It codes for CATAGSLMNTEAFF.

The chain recombines TRBV20-1 with TRBJ2-2, with D unclear. CDR1 DFQATT and CDR2 SNEGSKA come from the germline V gene (reference sequence). V was clipped by 2 bases and J by 6 bases, with 7 bases between them. The CDR3 has 12 amino acids. CDR3 residues: CSARFGPGELFF. The DNA of the CDR3 is TGCAGTGCTAGATTCGGACCCGGGGAGCTGTTTTTT.

This chain joins TRBV7-9 and TRBJ2-3, with 9 bases that match TRBD2. The V segment lost 5 bases and the J segment 6 bases; nucleotides outside the gene matches: 12. The CDR3 loop spans 16 amino acids. The germline V gene has CDR1 SEHNR and CDR2 FQNEAQ (reference sequence). The chain's CDR3 is CASSPRTSATLDTQYF. The CDR3 DNA reads as TGTGCCAGCAGCCCCAGGACTAGCGCCACTCTGGATACGCAGTATTTT.

The V gene is TRBV21-1, the J gene TRBJ2-4; the table assigns TRBD1, which was not confirmed against the DNA. TRBV21-1 is designated a pseudogene. This CDR3 has 16 residues. The CDR3 region has the DNA TGTGCCAGCAGCAAAGAAAACAGGGGATCCAAAAACATTCAGTACTTC. Translated: CASSKENRGSKNIQYF.

The chain joins TRBV27 to TRBJ1-5; D is possibly TRBD1 (5 bases). The germline V gene encodes CDR1 MNHEY and CDR2 SMNVEV (reference sequence). V dropped 3 bases and J dropped 2 bases, with 8 bases sitting between them. The CDR3 is 14 amino acids. The DNA for the CDR3 is TGTGCCAGCAGTTTGGGGCGGGGCAATCAGCCCCAGCATTTT. Amino acid sequence: CASSLGRGNQPQHF.

This sequence joins TRBV12-3 or TRBV12-4 and TRBJ2-2; 8 positions match TRBD2. V shed 11 bases, J shed 0 bases, and the junction held 8 bases outside the gene matches. The length of the CDR3 is 15 residues. As DNA, the CDR3 is TGTGCCGGTGGGGGGGGACTAGCGAACACCGGGGAGCTGTTTTTT. It is translated as CAGGGGLANTGELFF.

The DNA for the CDR3 is TGTGCCAGCAGTTTTGCAGGGCGTAGCTATGAGCAGTTCTTC. It translates to CASSFAGRSYEQFF. The chain recombines TRBV2 with TRBJ2-1, with a weak D call TRBD1 (5 bases). With 5 bases removed from V and 8 bases from J, the gap between germline ends came to 16 bases. Germline lookup yields CDR1 SNHLY and CDR2 FYNNEI. The CDR3 sequence is 14 residues long.

This sequence joins TRBV9 and TRBJ2-1; D might be TRBD1 (6 bases). Germline CDR1 reads SGDLS; CDR2 reads YYNGEE. This CDR3 is built from 15 residues. Trimming left V 4 bases short and J 2 bases short, with 13 bases between. The DNA for the CDR3 is TGTGCCAGCAGCCCACAGAGGGGGACCTACAATGAGCAGTTCTTC. Translation gives CASSPQRGTYNEQFF.

This chain uses TRBV24-1 with TRBJ2-1; D is undetermined. The CDR3 sequence is 13 residues long. Between the trimmed V and J ends, which lost 5 bases and 6 bases, there was a span of 10 bases. Germline CDR1 KGHDR, CDR2 SFDVKD. CDR3 residues: CATSGAVTNEQFF. In DNA form, the CDR3 reads TGTGCCACCAGTGGAGCAGTGACCAATGAGCAGTTCTTC.

The chain recombines TRBV30 with TRBJ2-3; 9 bases fit TRBD2. Trimming cost V 5 bases and J 0 bases; bases outside gene matches: 6. Germline V gene data show CDR1 as GTSNPN and CDR2 as SVGIG (reference sequence). There are 15 residues in the CDR3. Written as DNA, the CDR3 is TGTGCCTGGCACCGACTAGCGGCTAGCACAGATACGCAGTATTTT. Protein product: CAWHRLAASTDTQYF. The full variable domain, rest sourced from reference TRBV30 and TRBJ2-3, is SQTIHQWPATLVQPVGSPLSLECTVEGTSNPNLYWYRQAAGRGLQLLFYSVGIGQISSEVPQNLSASRPQDRQFILSSKKLLLSDSGFYLCAWHRLAASTDTQYFGPGTRLTVL.

This clonotype is a singleton in its sample. The genes are TRBV23-1 and TRBJ2-5, with D hard to call. TRBV23-1 is an ORF, and what it does is uncertain. CDR3 size: 15 residues. The ends were cut back, 0 bases at V and 0 bases at J, with 8 bases in the middle. The CDR3 region is CASSQSSMYQETQYF. In nucleotides, the CDR3 is TGCGCCAGCAGTCAATCGTCCATGTACCAAGAGACCCAGTACTTC.

This clonotype has a single count. V and J are TRBV12-3 or TRBV12-4 and TRBJ1-2, with 10 bases aligning to TRBD1. V was clipped by 5 bases and J by 6 bases; unmatched bases: 6. This CDR3 has 14 amino acids. CDR3 sequence: CASSPGQGIDGYTF. In nucleotides, the CDR3 is TGTGCCAGCAGTCCGGGACAGGGGATAGATGGCTACACCTTC.

This chain connects TRBV30 to TRBJ2-2; 9 bases match TRBD2. Germline loops: CDR1 GTSNPN, CDR2 SVGIG (reference sequence). This CDR3 is built from 19 residues. After removal of 0 bases from V and 5 bases from J, the junction contained 16 bases not matched to a gene. The CDR3 DNA sequence: TGTGCCTGGAGTGTACTGGTCGGGGTAGCGGGAGTTCGGACCGGGGAGCTGTTTTTT. Protein product: CAWSVLVGVAGVRTGELFF.

The chain carries TRBV5-6 and TRBJ2-7; tentatively, D is TRBD2 (5 bases). CDR3 length: 13 residues. Germline V gene sequence: CDR1 SGHDT, CDR2 YYEEEE. Trimming took off 4 bases at V and 6 bases at J, with 14 bases between the two ends. The CDR3 sequence: CASSRRKSGEQYF. The DNA of the CDR3 is TGTGCCAGCAGCAGACGGAAGAGCGGCGAGCAGTACTTC.

This clonotype appeared a single time. This chain links TRBV12-3 or TRBV12-4 with TRBJ2-1; the D is unclear. This CDR3 is built from 17 residues. The V and J ends lost 5 bases and 0 bases respectively, with 17 bases between them. The CDR3 DNA sequence: TGTGCCAGCAGTCCCCGGCCTAGGTTTACCTCCTACAATGAGCAGTTCTTC. Its protein product is CASSPRPRFTSYNEQFF.

This clonotype was seen a single time. V usage is TRBV30 and J usage is TRBJ2-5, with 7 bases aligning to TRBD2. Germline V gives CDR1 GTSNPN, CDR2 SVGIG (reference sequence). This CDR3 is built from 12 residues. V lost 6 bases, J lost 3 bases, and 4 bases stayed unmatched. The chain's CDR3 is CACSSGKETQYF. CDR3 in DNA: TGTGCCTGCTCTAGCGGTAAAGAGACCCAGTACTTC. Together with reference TRBV30 and TRBJ2-5, the CDR3 gives the full variable domain: SQTIHQWPATLVQPVGSPLSLECTVEGTSNPNLYWYRQAAGRGLQLLFYSVGIGQISSEVPQNLSASRPQDRQFILSSKKLLLSDSGFYLCACSSGKETQYFGPGTRLLVL.

The CDR3: CASSSLPGDISYEQYF. The CDR3 DNA reads as TGTGCCAGCAGTTCCCTCCCGGGGGACATCTCCTACGAGCAGTACTTC. The chain has TRBV27 and TRBJ2-7, with D possibly called TRBD1 or TRBD2 (6 bases each). Germline V gene sequence: CDR1 MNHEY, CDR2 SMNVEV (reference sequence). The CDR3 spans 16 residues. V dropped 4 bases and J dropped 0 bases, with 16 bases sitting between them.

V usage is TRBV25-1 and J usage is TRBJ2-1, with no clear D. Germline V CDR1 and CDR2: MGHDK, SYGVNS. The length of the CDR3 is 16 residues. Trimming removed 6 bases at V and 0 bases at J, with 15 bases between. The CDR3 sequence: CASSTIKANSYNEQFF. The CDR3 DNA reads TGTGCCAGCAGCACAATCAAAGCTAACTCCTACAATGAGCAGTTCTTC.

This clonotype was detected only once. The V gene is TRBV15, the J gene TRBJ2-2; the D is unclear. Looked up from germline, CDR1 is LNHNV and CDR2 is YYDKDF (reference sequence). V dropped 5 bases and J dropped 4 bases, with 11 bases sitting between them. The CDR3 covers 14 residues. The CDR3 reads CATSESLVTGELFF. The CDR3 nucleotides read TGTGCCACCAGCGAGTCCCTGGTCACCGGGGAGCTGTTTTTT.

This clonotype was observed once. The chain joins TRBV12-3 or TRBV12-4 to TRBJ2-1, with unresolved D. This CDR3 comprises 13 residues. V lost 7 bases to trimming and J lost 1 base, with 8 bases between them. The CDR3 DNA follows: TGTGCCAGCACCTATACTTCCTACAATGAGCAGTTCTTC. This codes for CASTYTSYNEQFF.